A selection of T cell receptor beta chains follows, all from one sample in a study of blood T cell dynamics during melanoma immunotherapy. Measured with immunoSEQ multiplex PCR; TCRdb has only the in-frame clones, and not every one. The sample has 11,000 to 15,000 clones, about nine tenths seen once. This sample comprised blood, obtained from a patient treated with checkpoint blockade. The receptors stem from a human donor with melanoma. CDR3s include the opening cysteine and the closing phenylalanine or tryptophan. A D gene is named only where the DNA matches it firmly. Where a row states a size, it is once, few, many or the class of an expanded clone; other rows omit it.

abundance,d_gene,j_gene,v_gene,CDR3nt,CDR3aa
-,TRBD2,TRBJ2-1,TRBV27,TGTGCCAGCAGTGCGGGACTAGCGACCTACAATGAGCAGTTCTTC,CASSAGLATYNEQFF
-,TRBD1,TRBJ1-3,TRBV6-5,TGTGCCAGCAGTTGGGACAGGGAAAGCTCTGGAAACACCATATATTTT,CASSWDRESSGNTIYF
once,TRBD1,TRBJ1-1,TRBV7-3,TGTGCCAGCAGCGCGACAGGGGGAGGGAACACTGAAGCTTTCTTT,CASSATGGGNTEAFF
-,-,TRBJ2-7,TRBV19,TGTGCCAGCAGCGATCCAGCATCCCTCCCATGGGGCGAGCAGTACTTC,CASSDPASLPWGEQYF
-,-,TRBJ2-7,TRBV30,TGTGCCTGGAGTGTAGGCAGTGGGGAGGCCTACGAGCAGTACTTC,CAWSVGSGEAYEQYF
-,-,TRBJ2-1,TRBV28,TGTGCCAGCAGTTCCTTCCGAATCAGGGCCTATGAGCAGTTCTTC,CASSSFRIRAYEQFF
-,TRBD2,TRBJ2-7,TRBV27,TGTGCCAGCAGTTTCCTCTTGGCTAGCGGGAACGAGCAGTACTTC,CASSFLLASGNEQYF
-,TRBD2,TRBJ2-1,TRBV7-8,TGTGCCAGCAGCTTCGGGACTAGCGGGTCCCGGGATGAGCAGTTCTTC,CASSFGTSGSRDEQFF
-,TRBD1,TRBJ2-1,TRBV9,TGTGCCAGCAGCGGGACAGGGCAGTCCTACAATGAGCAGTTCTTC,CASSGTGQSYNEQFF
-,-,TRBJ1-5,TRBV4-1,TGCGCCAGCAGCCCATTCGGTGGGGGGAATAGCAATCAGCCCCAGCATTTT,CASSPFGGGNSNQPQHF
-,-,TRBJ2-7,TRBV11-2,TGTGCCAGCAGCTTGAGATGGAGCTCCTACGAGCAGTACTTC,CASSLRWSSYEQYF
once,-,TRBJ1-2,TRBV27,TGTGCCAGCAGTCGAGAGGCTATAGGATATGGCTACACCTTC,CASSREAIGYGYTF
-,-,TRBJ2-5,TRBV6-1,TGTGCCACAGAAGCGCTTCGGGGGCGCGAAGAGACCCAGTACTTC,CATEALRGREETQYF
-,-,TRBJ1-3,TRBV4-3,TGCGCCAGCAGCCAAGATCTCAGTTCCTCTGGAAACACCATATATTTT,CASSQDLSSSGNTIYF
once,-,TRBJ1-1,TRBV12-5,TGTGCTAGTGCAGGGCTCCAAACTGAAGCTTTCTTT,CASAGLQTEAFF
-,TRBD1,TRBJ2-7,TRBV7-3,TGTGCCAGCAGCTTATCCGGACAGGCGCACTCCTACGAGCAGTACTTC,CASSLSGQAHSYEQYF
once,-,TRBJ1-1,TRBV7-6,TGTGCCAGCAGCTTAGGTAGAAACACTGAAGCTTTCTTT,CASSLGRNTEAFF
-,TRBD2,TRBJ2-1,TRBV7-3,TGTGCCAGCAGCCCACGGACTAGCGGGAGTTTGTTTTTCTTC,CASSPRTSGSLFFF
-,-,TRBJ2-2,TRBV2,TGTGCCAGCAGTGAATCTCTAGCACACGGGGAGCTGTTTTTT,CASSESLAHGELFF
-,-,TRBJ2-1,TRBV27,TGTGCCAGCAGTGTAACTCTCAGAAACCCCCCGTTCTTC,CASSVTLRNPPFF
once,TRBD2,TRBJ2-5,TRBV7-2,TGTGCCAGCAGCTTAGTTAGCGGGAGCGGTGAGACCCAGTACTTC,CASSLVSGSGETQYF
-,-,TRBJ2-1,TRBV6-5,TGTGCCAGCAGCCAAGGGGTAGTTGGGGGGAATGAGCAGTTCTTC,CASSQGVVGGNEQFF
-,-,TRBJ2-7,TRBV7-3,TGTGCCAGCAGCCTAGAGGGTGGGGAGCAGTACTTC,CASSLEGGEQYF
-,-,TRBJ1-6,TRBV5-6,TGTGCCAGCAGCTTGGGCAGGGGTAGCTCCTATAATTCACCCCTCCACTTT,CASSLGRGSSYNSPLHF
-,TRBD1,TRBJ1-5,TRBV6-6,TGTGCCAGCAGTACCCGACAGGGGTCCAATCAGCCCCAGCATTTT,CASSTRQGSNQPQHF
-,-,TRBJ2-1,TRBV28,TGTGCCAGCAGTTTTTACAACGAGCAGTTCTTC,CASSFYNEQFF
-,-,TRBJ1-3,TRBV2,TGTGCCAGCAGTGAAGCGCTTCGGGGGGCTGGAAACACCATATATTTT,CASSEALRGAGNTIYF
-,-,TRBJ2-5,TRBV27,TGTGCCAGCCAGCCCGAGGTGGGGCGAAGGGAGACCCAGTACTTC,CASQPEVGRRETQYF
-,TRBD1,TRBJ1-5,TRBV19,TGTGCCAGTAGTTCGAGGACAGGCGGCAATCAGCCCCAGCATTTT,CASSSRTGGNQPQHF
-,-,TRBJ2-1,TRBV5-1,TGCGCCAGCAGCTTGGAGAGTGGGATGGGCTTCTTC,CASSLESGMGFF
-,TRBD2,TRBJ2-1,TRBV18,TGTGCCAGCTCACCACTAGCGGGCCTGTACAATGAGCAGTTCTTC,CASSPLAGLYNEQFF
-,TRBD2,TRBJ2-3,TRBV4-2,TGTGCCAGCAGCCGACAGAGCGGCCGGGAGGGAGATACGCAGTATTTT,CASSRQSGREGDTQYF
-,-,TRBJ1-5,TRBV30,TGTGCCTGGAGTGTACCCGGGGGCCTGCAGCCCCAGCATTTT,CAWSVPGGLQPQHF
-,TRBD2,TRBJ2-3,TRBV19,TGTGCCAGTAGTACGGGGGCGACTAGCGGGGGGATCACAGATACGCAGTATTTT,CASSTGATSGGITDTQYF
-,TRBD1,TRBJ1-1,TRBV6-5,TGTGCCAGCAGCTTCACCGGACAGGGAGGGACTGAAGCTTTCTTT,CASSFTGQGGTEAFF
-,TRBD2,TRBJ2-3,TRBV11-2,TGTGCCAGCAGCTTATCCAGCACTAGTGCGGGAGAAGATACGCAGTATTTT,CASSLSSTSAGEDTQYF
-,-,TRBJ2-2,TRBV28,TGTGCCAGCAGTTTCCGACTCTTCGGTGGGACCGGGGAGCTGTTTTTT,CASSFRLFGGTGELFF
-,TRBD1,TRBJ1-5,TRBV28,TGTGCCAGCGGACAGGTCCATCAGCCCCAGCATTTT,CASGQVHQPQHF
-,TRBD1,TRBJ2-4,TRBV7-2,TGTGCCAGCAGCTCACAGGGGTCCATCAAAAACATTCAGTACTTC,CASSSQGSIKNIQYF
-,-,TRBJ1-2,TRBV6-5,TGTGCCAGCAGTTCGGGCGGGGCCGGCTTTAACTATGGCTACACCTTC,CASSSGGAGFNYGYTF
-,TRBD2,TRBJ2-7,TRBV29-1,TGCAGCGGGACCGAGCGGGAGCTGTACGAGCAGTACTTC,CSGTERELYEQYF
-,-,TRBJ1-2,TRBV7-2,TGTGCCAGCAGCTTAGTACAGAAAGCCAACTATGGCTACACCTTC,CASSLVQKANYGYTF
-,-,TRBJ1-4,TRBV19,TGTGCCAGTAGTATGCCAAGACCCCCTGAAAAACTGTTTTTT,CASSMPRPPEKLFF
-,TRBD1,TRBJ1-5,TRBV10-1,TGCGCCAGCAGTGAACTCCGGGACAGGGGTACTAGCCGGAATCAGCCCCAGCATTTT,CASSELRDRGTSRNQPQHF
-,TRBD1,TRBJ1-4,TRBV7-8,TGTGCCAGCAGCGTAGGGATCCTTCCGGGACAGGGGGAAAAACTGTTTTTT,CASSVGILPGQGEKLFF